Below, 22 T cell receptor beta chains from the same sample are listed, as sequenced in a study of T cell responses to AZD1222 COVID-19 vaccine. TCRdb's table, derived via immunoSEQ multiplex PCR, lists solely in-frame clones and lacks some. The sample yields 85,000 to 90,000 clones, 85% to 90% seen once. The sequencing used peripheral blood, collected 28 days after the second AZD1222 dose. These receptors were obtained from an adult who received the AZD1222 COVID-19 vaccine.

The genes are TRBV12-3 or TRBV12-4 and TRBJ2-7, with TRBD1 matching over 9 bases. The CDR3 covers 12 residues. Losses at the gene ends were 5 bases for V and 7 bases for J; bases not matched to a gene: 3. DNA for the CDR3: TGTGCCAGCAGTCCGACAGGGGGTGAGCAGTACTTC. It yields the protein CASSPTGGEQYF.

The chain uses TRBV5-5 and TRBJ1-1; D is unresolved. V was trimmed by 3 bases and J by 1 base, leaving 13 bases between them. The CDR3 is 15 amino acids. Germline CDR1 and CDR2: SGHKS and YYEKEE (reference sequence). The CDR3 bases are TGTGCCAGCAGCTGGGAGCCCTCTCAGAACACTGAAGCTTTCTTT. The encoded protein is CASSWEPSQNTEAFF.

The chain has TRBV7-6 and TRBJ1-1; D not resolved. CDR3 size: 15 residues. The ends were cut back, 5 bases at V and 0 bases at J, with 13 bases in the middle. The germline V gene has CDR1 SGHVS and CDR2 FNYEAQ. The CDR3 region has the DNA TGTGCCAGCAGCAGGCTGGGCAAAATGAACACTGAAGCTTTCTTT. This gives the protein CASSRLGKMNTEAFF. The entire variable domain, with the rest obtained from reference TRBV7-6 and TRBJ1-1, is as follows: GAGVSQSPRYKVTKRGQDVALRCDPISGHVSLYWYRQALGQGPEFLTYFNYEAQQDKSGLPNDRFSAERPEGSISTLTIQRTEQRDSAMYRCASSRLGKMNTEAFFGQGTRLTVV.

The rearrangement uses TRBV5-8 and TRBJ2-7; a weak D match, TRBD1 (6 bases). V gave up 4 bases and J gave up 7 bases, with 12 bases separating them. Germline CDR1 reads SGHTS; CDR2 reads YDEGEE. This CDR3 has 12 amino acids. The CDR3 sequence is CASSRTGLEQYF. The CDR3 DNA follows: TGTGCCAGCAGCCGCACAGGGTTAGAGCAGTACTTC. Complete variable domain (other parts from reference TRBV5-8 and TRBJ2-7): EAGVTQSPTHLIKTRGQQATLRCSPISGHTSVYWYQQALGLGLQFLLWYDEGEERNRGNFPPRFSGRQFPNYSSELNVNALELEDSALYLCASSRTGLEQYFGPGTRLTVT.

The chain links TRBV6-1 to TRBJ1-4; 8 nucleotides line up with TRBD1. Germline CDR1 and CDR2: MNHNS and SASEGT. The CDR3 length is 15 residues. J gave up 7 bases and V 3 bases, and 7 bases lay outside the gene matches. The chain's CDR3 is CASSEARGQSEKLFF. DNA for the CDR3: TGTGCCAGCAGTGAGGCCAGGGGGCAGAGTGAAAAACTGTTTTTT.

V usage is TRBV3-1 (or the pseudogene TRBV3-2) and J usage is TRBJ2-2, with a tentative D call TRBD2 (5 bases). V lost 0 bases and J lost 0, with 11 bases in between. The CDR3 runs 17 residues. Germline V gene data show CDR1 as LGHDT and CDR2 as YNNKEL (reference sequence). The CDR3 DNA reads as TGTGCCAGCAGCCAAGACGAGGACGGGGCGAACACCGGGGAGCTGTTTTTT. This sequence encodes CASSQDEDGANTGELFF.

CDR3 nucleotides: TGTGCCACCAGCAGGCGGGATGAGCAGTTCTTC. This encodes CATSRRDEQFF. J is TRBJ2-1 and V is TRBV15; D might be TRBD2 (5 bases). V lost 3 bases and J 8 bases, leaving 5 bases between the germline ends. Germline CDR1 and CDR2: LNHNV and YYDKDF (reference sequence). The length of the CDR3 is 11 residues.

The rearrangement uses TRBV18 and TRBJ1-2; 10 bases match TRBD1. CDR3 size: 14 residues. J was trimmed by 7 bases and V by 3 bases; bases with no gene match: 5. Germline V gene data show CDR1 as KGHSH and CDR2 as LQKENI. The CDR3 region is CASSPGDRGFGYTF. CDR3 bases: TGTGCCAGCTCACCGGGGGACAGGGGCTTTGGCTACACCTTC.

This sequence joins TRBV9 and TRBJ1-2; perhaps TRBD1 as D (5 bases). The CDR3 spans 15 residues. Trimming cost V 1 base and J 7 bases, with 17 bases left between them. Looked up from germline, CDR1 is SGDLS and CDR2 is YYNGEE. The CDR3 spells CASSVNSQGVFGYTF. In DNA form, the CDR3 reads TGTGCCAGCAGCGTAAACTCCCAGGGAGTCTTTGGCTACACCTTC.

The gene calls are TRBV18 and TRBJ1-2; D remains ambiguous. V lost 5 bases, J lost 0 bases, and 10 bases lay in between. The CDR3 runs to 14 residues. CDR1 and CDR2 from the germline V gene are KGHSH and LQKENI. The CDR3: CASSREDSNYGYTF. The CDR3 nucleotides are TGTGCCAGCTCAAGGGAGGATTCTAACTATGGCTACACCTTC.

The V call is TRBV2, the J call TRBJ2-7; 9 nucleotides align to TRBD1. V was pared by 6 bases and J by 2 bases, with 8 bases of the junction left unmatched. The CDR3 totals 15 residues. The germline CDR1 and CDR2 sequences are SNHLY and FYNNEI. CDR3 amino acids: CASRAGTGRPYEQYF. The CDR3 bases are TGTGCCAGCAGGGCCGGGACAGGGAGGCCCTACGAGCAGTACTTC.

The V and J genes are TRBV6-5 and TRBJ1-2; 8 positions agree with TRBD1. The germline V gene encodes CDR1 MNHEY and CDR2 SVGAGI. V was pared by 7 bases and J by 2 bases, with 6 bases of the junction left unmatched. This CDR3 spans 14 amino acids. CDR3 amino acids: CASNPTGGNYGYTF. Written as DNA, the CDR3 is TGTGCCAGCAATCCTACAGGGGGAAACTATGGCTACACCTTC.

The chain carries TRBV4-1 and TRBJ1-5; maybe TRBD1 (5 bases). The CDR3 extends over 15 amino acids. Germline assignment: CDR1 MGHRA and CDR2 YSYEKL. Trimming stripped 0 bases from V and 7 bases from J, with 13 bases between. CDR3 residues: CASSQEATGDQPQHF. CDR3 coding DNA: TGCGCCAGCAGCCAAGAGGCCACAGGAGACCAGCCCCAGCATTTT.

The chain's CDR3 is CASRGGQGPHEQYF. CDR3 DNA sequence: TGCGCCAGCAGGGGGGGACAGGGACCCCACGAGCAGTACTTC. The chain carries TRBV5-1 and TRBJ2-7, with TRBD1 matching over 9 bases. Trimming took 5 bases from V and 5 from J; bases not matched to a gene: 8. CDR3 length: 14 amino acids. Germline lookup yields CDR1 SGHRS and CDR2 YFSETQ.

The gene calls are TRBV18 and TRBJ1-1; 7 bases are a match to TRBD1. Germline assignment: CDR1 KGHSH and CDR2 LQKENI. Trimming cost V 3 bases and J 5 bases; bases outside gene matches: 6. The CDR3 loop spans 14 amino acids. CDR3 DNA sequence: TGTGCCAGCTCACCTACAGGGGCAGGAACTGAAGCTTTCTTT. It codes for CASSPTGAGTEAFF.

The CDR3 DNA reads TGTGCCAGCTGTATAAGGGTCACACGGGATGAGCAGTTCTTC. The encoded protein is CASCIRVTRDEQFF. The rearrangement joins TRBV2 to TRBJ2-1; D is unclear. The CDR3 spans 14 residues. Germline V lookup: CDR1 SNHLY, CDR2 FYNNEI. Trimming removed 8 bases at V and 8 bases at J, with 19 bases between.

The V gene is TRBV7-6, the J gene TRBJ2-3; TRBD2 matches 8 bases. CDR1 and CDR2 (germline): SGHVS, FNYEAQ. Unmatched junction bases numbered 10, after V lost 5 bases and J lost 0 bases. There are 17 residues in the CDR3. DNA for the CDR3: TGTGCCAGCAGCAACACCGGACTAGCTCTTAGCACAGATACGCAGTATTTT. Amino acid sequence: CASSNTGLALSTDTQYF.

The chain couples TRBV21-1 to TRBJ2-6; TRBD2, the table's D call, lacks a check against the DNA. TRBV21-1 is a listed pseudogene. The CDR3 length is 14 residues. The CDR3 DNA sequence: TGTGCCAGCAGGCGGAAAGGTGGGGCCAACGTCCTGACTTTC. This gives the protein CASRRKGGANVLTF.

This clone was picked up one time. This chain links TRBV25-1 with TRBJ2-1, with 11 bases identical to TRBD1. Germline trimming cut 6 bases from V and 8 bases from J; bases unmatched to any gene: 6. The germline CDR1 and CDR2 sequences are MGHDK and SYGVNS. The CDR3 length is 14 residues. CDR3: CASRGDRGGHEQFF. The CDR3 DNA reads TGTGCCAGCAGGGGGGACAGGGGGGGACATGAGCAGTTCTTC.

This chain connects TRBV19 to TRBJ2-1, with D possibly matching TRBD1 (5 bases). V was trimmed by 6 bases and J by 6 bases, leaving 12 bases between them. The CDR3 has 13 residues. Germline assignment: CDR1 LNHDA and CDR2 SQIVND (reference sequence). In DNA, the CDR3 is TGTGCCAGTAGCTGGGGCAGTAGCAATGAGCAGTTCTTC. Residues: CASSWGSSNEQFF.

V and J are TRBV2 and TRBJ1-5; D ambiguous. Germline V gene lookup returns CDR1 SNHLY and CDR2 FYNNEI. V lost 3 bases and J lost 11, with 11 bases in between. This CDR3 comprises 12 residues. CDR3 amino acids: CASSDYGASQHF. The CDR3 region has the DNA TGTGCCAGCAGTGATTACGGAGCGTCCCAGCATTTT.

The chain uses TRBV3-1 (or the pseudogene TRBV3-2) and TRBJ2-2, with D perhaps TRBD2 (7 bases). CDR1 and CDR2 (germline): LGHDT, YNNKEL (reference sequence). Between the trimmed V and J ends, which lost 6 bases and 2 bases, there was a span of 16 bases. There are 16 residues in the CDR3. The CDR3 DNA is TGTGCCAGCAGGGCAGGGCGGGGGCCAAACACCGGGGAGCTGTTTTTT. Translation: CASRAGRGPNTGELFF.